This record looks at one T cell receptor beta chain sequence and its context. Its antigen is unknown. 60 Vbeta and 13 Jbeta primers were used in PCR. Produced via immunoSEQ multiplex PCR; TCRdb's table is partial and in-frame only. The sample carries more than 150,000 clones, 75% to 90% recorded once. The sample belongs to a study of cytomegalovirus exposure and HLA in healthy donors. The CDR3 runs 14 residues. The ends lost 6 bases at V and 5 bases at J; junction bases unmatched: 8. CDR1 is LNHDA, CDR2 SQIVND, per germline (reference sequence). Overall study results and limits: Later genetic work tied a missense DCLRE1C variant to beta-chain V and J trimming. Sequencing depth roughly uniform across donors was assumed in presence/absence analyses. Earlier analysis yielded a pattern in which most TCR beta V segments were productive about 90% or about 30% of the time.

The chain has TRBV19 and TRBJ1-1; 8 bases agree with TRBD1. Sequencing was done on a sample of PBMCs. This sequence was found in a woman under 30 in good health and CMV-seronegative. CDR3 sequence (DNA): TGTGCCAGTAGCCCCGGACAGGGATGGACTGAAGCTTTCTTT. This codes for CASSPGQGWTEAFF.